This T cell receptor beta chain derives from a study of T cells in Graves' hyperthyroidism and ophthalmopathy. In the study overall: Pretreatment peripheral blood was obtained at initial diagnosis.

Study findings and constraints: From stable hyperthyroidism, ophthalmopathy was separated by a 13 V-J model.

On this clonotype itself: The antigen remains undetermined.

Diagnosis of hyperthyroidism was new in patients aged 18 to 65, and its duration was under 2 months. Exclusion of patients followed from uncontrolled infection, other autoimmune disease, pregnancy or lactation. The CDR3 regions of TCR beta were amplified from RNA transcripts. TCR CDR3 regions were first amplified by RT-PCR with HTBI primers. Via MiXCR, TCRdb re-called the multiplex PCR reads, giving one row per CDR3 protein. The sample gives around 200,000 distinct CDR3 sequences, about 18% of which show up once; around 29% is in the top ten. The receptor was isolated from a woman aged 50 to 60 with Graves' hyperthyroidism. The sample consisted of blood.

CDR3 loop: CASRQTAGTGFAEAFF. CDR3 nucleotide sequence: TGCGCCAGCAGACAAACTGCCGGGACAGGATTCGCTGAAGCTTTCTTT. The gene calls are TRBV10-2 and TRBJ1-1, with TRBD1 identical over 8 bases. CDR3 length equals 16 residues. V trimming: 6 bases; J trimming: 6 bases; junction bases outside the gene matches: 15. CDR1 is WSHSY and CDR2 is SAAADI in the germline V gene.